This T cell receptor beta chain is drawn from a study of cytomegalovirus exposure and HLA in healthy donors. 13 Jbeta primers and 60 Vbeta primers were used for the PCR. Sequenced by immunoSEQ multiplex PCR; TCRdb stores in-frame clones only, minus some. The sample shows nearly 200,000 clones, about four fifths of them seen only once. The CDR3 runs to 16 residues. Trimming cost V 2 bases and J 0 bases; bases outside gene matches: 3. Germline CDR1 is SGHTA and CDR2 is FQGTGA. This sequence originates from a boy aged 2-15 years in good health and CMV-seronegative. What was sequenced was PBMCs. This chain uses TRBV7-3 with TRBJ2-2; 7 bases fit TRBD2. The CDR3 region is CASSLSGLPNTGELFF. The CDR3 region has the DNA TGTGCCAGCAGCTTATCGGGACTACCGAACACCGGGGAGCTGTTTTTT.